This T cell receptor (beta chain) emerged from a study of blood T cells in healthy people across ages. Using a J-beta primer mix together with a sample-barcoded 5' primer, a second PCR was run for roughly 7 to 11 cycles. TCRdb called the 5' RACE reads again in MiXCR, with one record for every CDR3 protein. The data hold 1,500,000 or so distinct CDR3 sequences, with around 40% observed a single time. The ends were cut back, 6 bases at V and 0 bases at J, with 21 bases in the middle. Germline values: CDR1 DFQATT, CDR2 SNEGSKA (reference sequence). This CDR3 is 17 amino acids long. The table lists this clonotype with many counts.

This sequence joins TRBV20-1 and TRBJ1-5; D gene ambiguous. This sequence originates from a woman aged 18 to 35 in good health. The sequenced sample was blood. As DNA, the CDR3 is TGCAGTGCCGACCCTTTCACGGGCAGTCATAGCAATCAGCCCCAGCATTTT. Translation: CSADPFTGSHSNQPQHF.